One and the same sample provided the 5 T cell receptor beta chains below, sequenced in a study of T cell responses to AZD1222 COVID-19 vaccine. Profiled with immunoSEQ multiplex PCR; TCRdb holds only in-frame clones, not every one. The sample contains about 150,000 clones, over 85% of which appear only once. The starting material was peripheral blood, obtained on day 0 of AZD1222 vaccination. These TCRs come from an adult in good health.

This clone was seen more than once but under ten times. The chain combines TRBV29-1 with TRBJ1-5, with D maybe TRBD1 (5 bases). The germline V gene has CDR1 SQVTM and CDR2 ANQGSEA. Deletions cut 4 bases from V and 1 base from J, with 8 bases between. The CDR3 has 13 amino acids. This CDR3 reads CSVAGTSNQPQHF. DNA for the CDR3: TGCAGCGTTGCCGGGACCAGCAATCAGCCCCAGCATTTT.

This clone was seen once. CDR3 coding DNA: TGTGCCAGCAGCTCAACAGGGTTAGGTGAAGCTTTCTTT. Its translation: CASSSTGLGEAFF. The V gene is TRBV3-1 (or the pseudogene TRBV3-2), the J gene TRBJ1-1, with a weak D call TRBD1 (6 bases). CDR3 length: 13 residues. Germline CDR1 LGHDT, CDR2 YNNKEL (reference sequence). The V and J ends lost 5 bases and 7 bases respectively, with 14 bases between them.

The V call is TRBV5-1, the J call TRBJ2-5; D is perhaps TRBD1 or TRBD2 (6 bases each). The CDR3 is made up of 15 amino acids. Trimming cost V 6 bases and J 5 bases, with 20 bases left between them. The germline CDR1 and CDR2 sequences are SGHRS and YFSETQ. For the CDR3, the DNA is TGCGCCAGCACTCCGGGGGCAGGGGCGGGGGAGACCCAGTACTTC. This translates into CASTPGAGAGETQYF.

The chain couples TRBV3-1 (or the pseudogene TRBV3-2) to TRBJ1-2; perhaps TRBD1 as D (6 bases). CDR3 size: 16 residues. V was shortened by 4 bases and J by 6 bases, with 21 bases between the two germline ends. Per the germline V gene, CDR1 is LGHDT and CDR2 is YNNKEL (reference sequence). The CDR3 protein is CASSPPGDRGDNGYTF. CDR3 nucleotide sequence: TGTGCCAGCAGCCCACCCGGGGACCGAGGGGACAATGGCTACACCTTC.

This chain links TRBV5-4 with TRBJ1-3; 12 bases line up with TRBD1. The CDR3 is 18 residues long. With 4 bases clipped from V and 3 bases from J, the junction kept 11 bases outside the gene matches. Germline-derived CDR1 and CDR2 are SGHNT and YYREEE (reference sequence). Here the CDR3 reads CASSPKPGQGAGGNTIYF. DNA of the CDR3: TGTGCCAGCAGCCCCAAACCGGGACAGGGGGCTGGTGGAAACACCATATATTTT.